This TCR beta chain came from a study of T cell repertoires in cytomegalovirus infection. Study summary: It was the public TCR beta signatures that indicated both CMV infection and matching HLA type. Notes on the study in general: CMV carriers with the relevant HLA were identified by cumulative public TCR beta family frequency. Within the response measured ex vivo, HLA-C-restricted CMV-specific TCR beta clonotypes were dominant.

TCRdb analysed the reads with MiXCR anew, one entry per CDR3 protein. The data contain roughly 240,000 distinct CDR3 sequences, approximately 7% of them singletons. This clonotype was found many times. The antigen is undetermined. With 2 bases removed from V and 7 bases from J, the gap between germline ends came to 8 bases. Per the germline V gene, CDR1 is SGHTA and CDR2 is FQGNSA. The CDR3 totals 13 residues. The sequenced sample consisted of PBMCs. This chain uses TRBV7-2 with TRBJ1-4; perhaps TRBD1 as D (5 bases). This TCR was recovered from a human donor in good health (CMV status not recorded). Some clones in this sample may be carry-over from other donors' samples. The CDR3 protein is CASSLQGAEKLFF. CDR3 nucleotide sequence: TGTGCCAGCAGCTTACAGGGAGCTGAAAAACTGTTTTTT. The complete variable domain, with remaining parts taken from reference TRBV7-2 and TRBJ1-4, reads GAGVSQSPSNKVTEKGKDVELRCDPISGHTALYWYRQSLGQGLEFLIYFQGNSAPDKSGLPSDRFSAERTGGSVSTLTIQRTQQEDSAVYLCASSLQGAEKLFFGSGTQLSVL.